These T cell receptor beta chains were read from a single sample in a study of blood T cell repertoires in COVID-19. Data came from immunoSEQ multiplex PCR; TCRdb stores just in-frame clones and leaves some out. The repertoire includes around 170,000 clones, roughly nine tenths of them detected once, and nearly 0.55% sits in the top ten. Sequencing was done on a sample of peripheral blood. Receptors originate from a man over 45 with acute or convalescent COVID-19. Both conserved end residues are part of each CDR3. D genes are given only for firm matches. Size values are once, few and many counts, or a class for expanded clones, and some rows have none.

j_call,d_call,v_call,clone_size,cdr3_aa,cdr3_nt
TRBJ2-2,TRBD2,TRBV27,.,CASSGSGGGELFF,TGTGCCAGTTCGGGGTCGGGGGGCGGGGAGCTGTTTTTT
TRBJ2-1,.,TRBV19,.,CASSPSASGNEQFF,TGTGCCAGTAGTCCTAGCGCCTCCGGGAATGAGCAGTTCTTC
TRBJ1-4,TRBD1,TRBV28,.,CASGTVNEKLFF,TGTGCCAGCGGGACAGTTAATGAAAAACTGTTTTTT
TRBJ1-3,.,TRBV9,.,CASSVGHHSGNTIYF,TGTGCCAGCAGCGTCGGACACCACTCTGGAAACACCATATATTTT
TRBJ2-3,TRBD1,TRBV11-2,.,CASSGQGVRRHTQYF,TGTGCCAGCAGCGGGCAGGGGGTCAGGAGGCATACGCAGTATTTT
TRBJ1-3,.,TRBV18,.,CASSPPGVAGNTIYF,TGTGCCAGCTCACCACCAGGGGTTGCTGGAAACACCATATATTTT
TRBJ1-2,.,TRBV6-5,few,CASSTGGRLSGYTF,TGTGCCAGCAGCACCGGGGGGAGACTATCTGGCTACACCTTC
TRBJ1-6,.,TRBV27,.,CASSPLNSPLHF,TGTGCCAGCAGTCCCCTAAATTCACCCCTCCACTTT
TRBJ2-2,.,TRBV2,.,CASGGGRGGELFF,TGTGCCAGCGGCGGGGGCCGGGGCGGGGAGCTGTTTTTT
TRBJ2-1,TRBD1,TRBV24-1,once,CATSGQGPLYNEQFF,TGTGCCACCAGTGGACAGGGCCCTTTATACAATGAGCAGTTCTTC
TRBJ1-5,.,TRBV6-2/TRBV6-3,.,CASSYSGGAVYSNQPQHF,TGTGCCAGCAGTTACTCGGGCGGGGCAGTATATAGCAATCAGCCCCAGCATTTT
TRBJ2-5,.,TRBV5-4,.,CASSSLDRGGGETQYF,TGTGCCAGCAGTTCCCTCGACAGGGGAGGGGGGGAGACCCAGTACTTC
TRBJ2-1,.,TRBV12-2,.,CASRLAVKGTSGDYNEQFF,TGTGCAAGTCGCTTAGCGGTGAAAGGGACTAGCGGGGACTACAATGAGCAGTTCTTC
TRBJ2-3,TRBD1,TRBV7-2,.,CASSSRQGSTDTQYF,TGTGCCAGCAGCTCCCGACAGGGTAGCACAGATACGCAGTATTTT
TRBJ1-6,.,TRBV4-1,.,CASSQDLSSANSPLHF,TGCGCCAGCAGCCAAGATCTAAGTAGTGCAAATTCACCCCTCCACTTT
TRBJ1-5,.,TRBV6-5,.,CASSKYRGGDQPQHF,TGTGCCAGCTCGAAATATAGGGGGGGGGATCAGCCCCAGCATTTT
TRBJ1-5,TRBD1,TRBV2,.,CASSNTGGYQPQHF,TGTGCCAGCAGTAACACAGGGGGGTATCAGCCCCAGCATTTT
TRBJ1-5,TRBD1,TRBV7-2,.,CASSSPGQGRMHF,TGTGCCAGCAGCTCTCCGGGACAGGGCCGGATGCATTTT
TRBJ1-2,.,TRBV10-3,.,CAIKEQGGGYTF,TGTGCCATCAAGGAACAGGGTGGTGGCTACACCTTC
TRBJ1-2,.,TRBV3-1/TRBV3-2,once,CASSQDPRGRGYNYGYTF,TGTGCCAGCAGCCAAGATCCCCGTGGCAGGGGATATAACTATGGCTACACCTTC
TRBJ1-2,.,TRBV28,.,CASSRPRQEAIYGYTF,TGTGCCAGCAGTCGCCCTCGACAGGAGGCTATTTATGGCTACACCTTC
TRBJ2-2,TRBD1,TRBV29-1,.,CSVDGQATGELFF,TGCAGCGTGGACGGACAGGCCACCGGGGAGCTGTTTTTT
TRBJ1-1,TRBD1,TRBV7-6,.,CASSLEPGQGLSEAFF,TGTGCCAGCAGCTTAGAACCGGGACAGGGGTTGAGTGAAGCTTTCTTT
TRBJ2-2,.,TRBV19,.,CARSGDFVYTGELFF,TGTGCCAGATCAGGGGATTTCGTGTACACCGGGGAGCTGTTTTTT
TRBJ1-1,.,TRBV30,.,CAWSVLLLSNTEAFF,TGTGCCTGGAGTGTATTGCTACTGTCGAACACTGAAGCTTTCTTT
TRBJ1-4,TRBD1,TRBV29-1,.,CSVGDRGTNEKLFF,TGCAGCGTTGGAGACAGGGGGACTAATGAAAAACTGTTTTTT
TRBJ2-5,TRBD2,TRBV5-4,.,CASSGGTSGTQETQYF,TGTGCCAGCAGCGGCGGGACTAGCGGGACTCAAGAGACCCAGTACTTC
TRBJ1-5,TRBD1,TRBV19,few,CASNDLQGDNQPQHF,TGTGCCAGTAATGACCTCCAGGGGGATAATCAGCCCCAGCATTTT
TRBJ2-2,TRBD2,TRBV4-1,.,CASSRARIGAGLSGELFF,TGCGCCAGCAGCCGAGCTCGAATAGGAGCGGGATTGTCCGGGGAGCTGTTTTTT
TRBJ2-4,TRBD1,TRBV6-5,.,CASSPREGANIQYF,TGTGCCAGCAGTCCCCGAGAGGGGGCGAACATTCAGTACTTC
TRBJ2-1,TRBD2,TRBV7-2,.,CASSLRLAGGSIEQFF,TGTGCCAGCAGCCTTCGACTAGCGGGAGGGTCTATTGAGCAGTTCTTC
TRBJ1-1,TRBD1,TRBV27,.,CASSLKAGGSRNTEAFF,TGTGCCAGCAGTTTAAAGGCAGGGGGCTCTCGGAACACTGAAGCTTTCTTT
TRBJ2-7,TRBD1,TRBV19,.,CASSIAGQGTYEQYF,TGTGCCAGTAGTATAGCGGGACAGGGGACCTACGAGCAGTACTTC
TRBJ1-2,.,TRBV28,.,CASSSGRPGYTF,TGTGCCAGCAGTTCCGGGAGGCCTGGCTACACCTTC
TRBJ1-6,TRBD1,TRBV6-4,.,CASSTGVDSPLHF,TGTGCCAGCAGTACAGGGGTGGATTCACCCCTCCACTTT
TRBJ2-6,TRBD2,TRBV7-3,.,CASSPFGLAGASGANVLTF,TGTGCCAGCAGCCCTTTCGGGCTAGCGGGAGCGTCTGGGGCCAACGTCCTGACTTTC
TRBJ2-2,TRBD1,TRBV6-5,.,CATRTGWNTGELFF,TGTGCCACCCGGACAGGGTGGAACACCGGGGAGCTGTTTTTT
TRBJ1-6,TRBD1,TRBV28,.,CASSPPGQGYSPLHF,TGTGCCAGCAGTCCTCCGGGACAGGGGTATTCACCCCTCCACTTT
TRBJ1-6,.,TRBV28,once,CASSLTPLEGASLHF,TGTGCCAGCAGTTTAACCCCCCTTGAAGGGGCTTCCCTCCACTTT
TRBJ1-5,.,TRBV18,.,CASSMVQGENQPQHF,TGTGCCAGCTCAATGGTGCAGGGCGAAAATCAGCCCCAGCATTTT